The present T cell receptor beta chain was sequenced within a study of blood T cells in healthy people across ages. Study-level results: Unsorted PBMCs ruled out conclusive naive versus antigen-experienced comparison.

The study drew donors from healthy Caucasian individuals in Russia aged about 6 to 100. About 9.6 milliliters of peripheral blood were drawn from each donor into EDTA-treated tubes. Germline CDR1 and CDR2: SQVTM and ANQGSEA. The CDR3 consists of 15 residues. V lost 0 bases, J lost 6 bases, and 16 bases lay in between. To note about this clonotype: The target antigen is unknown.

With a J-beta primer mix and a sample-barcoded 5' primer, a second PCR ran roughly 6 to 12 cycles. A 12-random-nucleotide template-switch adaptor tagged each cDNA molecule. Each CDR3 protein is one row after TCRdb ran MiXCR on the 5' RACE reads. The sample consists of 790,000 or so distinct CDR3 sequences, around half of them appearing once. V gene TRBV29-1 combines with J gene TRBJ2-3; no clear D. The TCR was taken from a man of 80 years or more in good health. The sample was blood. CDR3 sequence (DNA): TGCAGCGTTGAAGATTGGACCCCTAGGGCGGATACGCAGTATTTT. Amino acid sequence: CSVEDWTPRADTQYF.